This T cell receptor beta chain emerged from a study of blood T cells in healthy people across ages. Looking at the study overall: Template-switching capture recovered about one barcoded beta molecule per two T cells.

Study-level results: Older individuals had lower TCR beta diversity per million T cells (the decline was roughly linear). Fewer expanded clones and more diversity marked long-lived versus aged donors.

Together with a sample-barcoded 5' primer, a J-beta primer mix was included in a second PCR lasting about 6 to 12 cycles. TCRdb reprocessed the 5' RACE reads with MiXCR, giving one entry per CDR3 protein. The repertoire holds hundreds of thousands of distinct CDR3 sequences, with about 30% as singletons. This CDR3 is built from 14 residues. CDR1 is KGHSH and CDR2 is LQKENI in the germline V gene. Per sample, no less than 6 micrograms of total RNA were extracted. Concerning this clonotype itself: Its cognate antigen is unknown. A read error may be the cause here, since a much bigger clone is one base away.

Sequencing was done on a sample of blood. This clonotype originated in a woman aged 80 or over in good health. This rearrangement joins TRBV18 to TRBJ2-5; D tentatively reads TRBD1 or TRBD2 (5 bases each). The DNA end is a closer match to TRBJ2-7, so the J assignment may be wrong. The CDR3 protein is CASSGDGPINEQYF. CDR3 nucleotide sequence: TGTGCCAGCTCAGGGGACGGGCCCATAAACGAGCAGTACTTC.